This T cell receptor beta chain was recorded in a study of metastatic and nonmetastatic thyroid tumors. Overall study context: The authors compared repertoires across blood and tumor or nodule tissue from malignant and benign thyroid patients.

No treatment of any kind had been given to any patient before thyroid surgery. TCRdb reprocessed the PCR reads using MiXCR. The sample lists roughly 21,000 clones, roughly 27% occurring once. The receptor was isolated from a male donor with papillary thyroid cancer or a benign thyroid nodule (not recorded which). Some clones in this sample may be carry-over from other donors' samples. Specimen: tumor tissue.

CDR3 sequence: CASSLDRGVGTQYF. The CDR3, as DNA: TGTGCCAGCAGTTTAGACAGGGGAGTGGGGACCCAGTACTTC. The V and J genes are TRBV6-5 and TRBJ2-5, with TRBD1 matching over 8 bases. V dropped 4 bases and J dropped 7; count of bases not matched to a gene: 8. The CDR3 sequence is 14 residues long. CDR1 and CDR2 (germline): MNHEY, SVGAGI.